This T cell receptor beta chain was identified in a study of blood T cells in healthy people across ages. Next came a second PCR, run for about 6 to 12 cycles, which used a sample-barcoded 5' primer along with a J-beta primer mix. CDR3-containing paired-end reads numbered at least 3 million in each sample. TCRdb ran MiXCR on the 5' RACE reads and lists one entry per CDR3 protein. The table lists about 720,000 distinct CDR3 sequences, about a fifth of them singletons. Healthy Caucasian individuals from Russia aged about 6 to 90 were enrolled as donors. Comments on this clonotype: What it binds is unknown.

Study findings and constraints: Bulk PBMC profiling left naive and antigen-experienced comparisons inconclusive. Roughly linear age-related decline in beta diversity appeared, significant by age 40.

In germline, CDR1 is SGHAT, CDR2 FQNNGV. The CDR3 has 13 residues. V was shortened by 5 bases and J by 1 base, with 8 bases between the two germline ends. This chain links TRBV11-2 with TRBJ1-1; D call uncertain. The receptor comes from a man aged 70-80 years in good health. The sample taken for sequencing was blood. The CDR3 DNA sequence: TGTGCCAGCAGCACGCTGGGGAACACTGAAGCTTTCTTT. Its protein is CASSTLGNTEAFF.